This is a list of T cell receptor beta chains from one sample in a study of cytomegalovirus exposure and HLA in healthy donors. The assay was immunoSEQ multiplex PCR, and TCRdb's table has in-frame clones only and misses some. The sample contains some 80,000 clones, around 78% of which appear only once. Sequenced material: PBMCs. The receptors were sampled from a man aged 40-55 years in good health and CMV-seronegative. Both conserved end residues are part of each CDR3. A D gene is named only where the DNA matches it firmly. Clone size is shown for a subset of rows, as once, few, many or a class of expanded clone.

>TRBD1|TRBV5-1|TRBJ1-4|once
CASSSAGTGREKLFF
TGCGCCAGCAGCTCCGCCGGGACAGGGCGAGAAAAACTGTTTTTT
>TRBD1|TRBV6-5|TRBJ1-2|.
CASGQGFYGYTF
TGTGCCAGCGGACAGGGGTTCTATGGCTACACCTTC
>.|TRBV5-1|TRBJ2-3|.
CASSLGTTTLSTDTQYF
TGCGCCAGCAGCTTGGGGACTACAACACTTAGCACAGATACGCAGTATTTT
>.|TRBV14|TRBJ2-2|.
CASSSRHNTGELFF
TGTGCCAGCAGCTCAAGACATAACACCGGGGAGCTGTTTTTT
>TRBD1|TRBV7-8|TRBJ2-4|.
CASSLASITGGTKNSQYF
TGTGCCAGCAGCTTAGCTTCGATAACAGGGGGTACTAAAAACAGTCAGTACTTC
>TRBD1|TRBV6-6|TRBJ2-2|once
CASSRTGANTGELFF
TGTGCCAGCAGCAGGACAGGAGCAAACACCGGGGAGCTGTTTTTT
>TRBD2|TRBV29-1|TRBJ2-7|.
CSVELLAGNEQYF
TGCAGCGTTGAACTACTAGCGGGCAACGAGCAGTACTTC
>.|TRBV27|TRBJ1-2|.
CASSADRTYGYTF
TGTGCCAGCAGTGCCGACAGAACCTATGGCTACACCTTC
>TRBD1|TRBV6-1|TRBJ1-1|.
CASSDLARQGTSKAFF
TGTGCCAGCAGTGACCTCGCACGACAGGGGACGTCAAAAGCTTTCTTT
>TRBD1|TRBV11-2|TRBJ1-2|few
CASGKTGRNYDYTF
TGTGCCAGCGGGAAGACAGGGCGGAACTATGACTACACCTTC
>.|TRBV6-1|TRBJ2-7|few
CASSENLQIFYEQYF
TGTGCCAGCAGTGAAAACTTACAGATATTCTACGAGCAGTACTTC
>.|TRBV6-5|TRBJ2-2|.
CASSYGAGDTGELFF
TGTGCCAGCAGTTACGGGGCAGGGGACACCGGGGAGCTGTTTTTT
>.|TRBV5-1|TRBJ1-3|.
CASSLSGAGNTIYF
TGCGCCAGCAGCCTTTCGGGGGCTGGAAACACCATATATTTT
>.|TRBV27|TRBJ2-3|.
CASSQKETDTQYF
TGTGCCAGCAGTCAGAAAGAAACAGATACGCAGTATTTT
>TRBD1|TRBV18|TRBJ1-1|.
CASSSRQGAVDTEAFF
TGTGCCAGCTCATCGAGACAGGGCGCAGTTGACACTGAAGCTTTCTTT
>TRBD2|TRBV14|TRBJ2-4|.
CASSQAKRGSSIQYF
TGTGCCAGCAGCCAAGCTAAGCGGGGGTCGAGCATTCAGTACTTC
>TRBD2|TRBV11-2|TRBJ2-2|.
CASSPTSGYNTGELFF
TGTGCCAGCAGCCCCACTAGCGGGTATAACACCGGGGAGCTGTTTTTT
>TRBD1|TRBV2|TRBJ2-2|once
CASSDLGQAANTGELFF
TGTGCCAGCAGCGACCTAGGACAGGCAGCTAACACCGGGGAGCTGTTTTTT
>.|TRBV27|TRBJ1-5|once
CASRDTGRDQPQHF
TGTGCCAGCAGGGATACAGGGAGGGATCAGCCCCAGCATTTT
>TRBD1|TRBV6-6|TRBJ1-5|.
CASSFNRGQPQHF
TGTGCCAGCAGTTTCAACAGGGGTCAGCCCCAGCATTTT
>TRBD1|TRBV5-4|TRBJ2-1|medium-sized
CASSWDRVNEQFF
TGTGCCAGCAGCTGGGACAGGGTCAATGAGCAGTTCTTC
>.|TRBV5-4|TRBJ2-1|few
CASSSRYNEQFF
TGTGCCAGCAGCTCTCGTTACAATGAGCAGTTCTTC
>.|TRBV7-9|TRBJ1-4|.
CSSSQQGGEKLFF
TGTTCCAGCAGCCAACAGGGTGGTGAAAAACTGTTTTTT
>.|TRBV6-1|TRBJ2-7|few
CASSGETRPHYEQYF
TGTGCCAGCAGTGGGGAGACTAGACCCCACTACGAGCAGTACTTC
>.|TRBV29-1|TRBJ2-5|.
CSAERDVQETQYF
TGCAGCGCCGAGAGAGATGTCCAAGAGACCCAGTACTTC
>.|TRBV7-9|TRBJ2-7|.
CSSSLGALRHYEQYF
TGTTCCAGCAGCTTAGGGGCGCTCCGCCACTACGAGCAGTACTTC
>.|TRBV28|TRBJ1-1|few
CASRPPLTYTEAFF
TGTGCCAGCAGACCTCCCCTGACATACACTGAAGCTTTCTTT
>.|TRBV5-6|TRBJ2-7|.
CASSSTSRLEQYF
TGTGCCAGCAGCTCCACTAGCCGTCTCGAGCAGTACTTC
>.|TRBV7-2|TRBJ1-2|.
CASSPLVRGFANYGYTF
TGTGCCAGCAGCCCCCTGGTTCGGGGATTTGCTAACTATGGCTACACCTTC
>.|TRBV21-1|TRBJ2-1|few
CASSKGGFIGDEQFF
TGTGCCAGCAGCAAAGGCGGTTTCATAGGGGATGAGCAGTTCTTC
>.|TRBV6-5|TRBJ2-5|.
CASNPRGGAETQYF
TGTGCCAGCAACCCAAGGGGGGGCGCGGAGACCCAGTACTTC
>.|TRBV4-2|TRBJ1-2|once
CASSQEDRNYGYTF
TGTGCCAGCAGCCAAGAAGACAGGAACTATGGCTACACCTTC
>TRBD2|TRBV5-1|TRBJ2-1|.
CASSRTGTTGNEQFF
TGCGCCAGCAGCCGGACTGGGACTACGGGGAATGAGCAGTTCTTC
>.|TRBV27|TRBJ2-3|.
CASRGAGVPYF
TGTGCCAGCAGAGGGGCTGGAGTCCCGTATTTT
>.|TRBV10-3|TRBJ1-2|.
CAIREGPTNYGYTF
TGTGCCATCAGAGAGGGGCCAACTAACTATGGCTACACCTTC
>TRBD1|TRBV10-3|TRBJ2-7|.
CAISEPNGAGGNYEQYF
TGTGCCATCAGTGAGCCCAATGGGGCAGGGGGTAACTACGAGCAGTACTTC
>TRBD1|TRBV5-1|TRBJ2-7|.
CASSQQGAHYEQYF
TGCGCCAGCAGCCAGCAGGGGGCCCACTACGAGCAGTACTTC
>TRBD1|TRBV10-3|TRBJ2-5|.
CATQGQGEQYF
TGTGCCACGCAGGGTCAGGGGGAGCAGTACTTC
>.|TRBV19|TRBJ2-3|.
CASTVTGTDTQYF
TGTGCCAGTACCGTAACAGGCACAGATACGCAGTATTTT
>TRBD1|TRBV30|TRBJ1-2|.
CAWYRDRRKENYGYTF
TGTGCCTGGTATCGGGACAGGAGAAAAGAAAACTATGGCTACACCTTC
>TRBD1|TRBV29-1|TRBJ1-2|.
CSAGQGVGYTF
TGCAGCGCGGGACAGGGTGTTGGCTACACCTTC